Below are 8 T cell receptor beta chains sequenced from a single sample in a study of T-cell reconstitution after alpha-beta-depleted transplantation in children. Study-level points and caveats: Expanded clones from the graft, numbering several hundred, reportedly supplied alpha-beta T cells about two months after transplant.

For these TCRs, the target antigens are not known. Unique molecular identifiers were used in preparing the TCRbeta library. A single record per CDR3 protein comes from TCRdb applying MiXCR to the PCR reads. The sample includes 25,000 to 35,000 distinct CDR3 sequences, 6% to 8.5% of them seen just once. The sample here was peripheral blood, taken 60 days after TCRalphabeta/CD19-depleted stem cell transplant. All receptors come from a child younger than two who had a stem cell transplant for acute myeloid leukemia, so the T cells may come from the graft donor.

This clonotype has at least ten counts. This chain connects TRBV12-3 or TRBV12-4 to TRBJ2-7; tentatively, D is TRBD1 (6 bases). Trimming took off 3 bases at V and 5 bases at J, with 14 bases between the two ends. The CDR3 is 14 residues long. For the CDR3, the DNA is TGTGCCAGCAGTTTGTTTACAGGGCGGAACGAGCAGTACTTC. Its translation: CASSLFTGRNEQYF.

This clonotype was recorded many times. The rearrangement uses TRBV9 and TRBJ2-7; 9 nucleotides match TRBD1. The CDR3 contains 14 residues. V was clipped by 3 bases and J by 6 bases; unmatched bases: 7. Germline V gene lookup returns CDR1 SGDLS and CDR2 YYNGEE. CDR3 nucleotide sequence: TGTGCCAGCAGCGCTGGGACAGGGAAAAGCGAGCAGTACTTC. This sequence encodes CASSAGTGKSEQYF.

This clonotype was seen a few times. This chain joins TRBV20-1 and TRBJ1-2, with a tentative D call TRBD1 (5 bases). The germline V gene has CDR1 DFQATT and CDR2 SNEGSKA (reference sequence). V was pared by 3 bases and J by 8 bases, with 7 bases between. CDR3 length: 10 amino acids. CDR3 protein: CSARGGGYTF. The CDR3 nucleotides are TGCAGTGCTAGGGGGGGGGGCTACACCTTC.

In its sample, this clonotype was seen many times. This chain joins TRBV5-1 and TRBJ1-6; TRBD1 might be the D (5 bases). Trimming shortened V by 5 bases and J by 6 bases, and 9 bases separated the two germline ends. Germline V gene lookup returns CDR1 SGHRS and CDR2 YFSETQ. This CDR3 region has 13 residues. The CDR3 here is CASSLGVNSPLHF. As DNA, the CDR3 is TGCGCCAGCAGTCTGGGGGTTAATTCACCCCTCCACTTT.

This clonotype was detected many times. The CDR3 coding sequence is TGTGCCAGCAGCCGGACGATCGCGAACACCGGGGAGCTGTTTTTT. Encoded protein: CASSRTIANTGELFF. The chain carries TRBV4-2 and TRBJ2-2, with D unclear. Trimming cost V 4 bases and J 0 bases, with 9 bases left between them. The CDR3 sequence is 15 residues long. Germline CDR1 is LGHNA and CDR2 is YNFKEQ.

This clonotype was detected ten times or more. The chain links TRBV7-8 to TRBJ2-7; D is perhaps TRBD1 (6 bases). Germline V lookup: CDR1 SGHVS, CDR2 FQNEAQ. The V end lost 5 bases, the J end lost 0 bases, and 14 bases lay between the germline ends. The CDR3 totals 15 residues. The CDR3 bases are TGTGCCAGCAGCCCTTACAGGGCCCGCTCCTACGAGCAGTACTTC. Its translation: CASSPYRARSYEQYF.

This clonotype was seen ten or more times. The V and J genes are TRBV15 and TRBJ1-5; 9 bases fit TRBD1. CDR1 is LNHNV and CDR2 is YYDKDF in the germline V gene (reference sequence). The CDR3 is 16 amino acids. V lost 4 bases to trimming and J lost 0 bases; unmatched junction nucleotides: 4. CDR3 nucleotide sequence: TGTGCCACCAGCAACACAGGGGGCTATAGCAATCAGCCCCAGCATTTT. As protein: CATSNTGGYSNQPQHF.

The chain joins TRBV24-1 to TRBJ2-2; 10 bases map to TRBD2. Germline CDR1 KGHDR, CDR2 SFDVKD. The CDR3 contains 16 residues. Germline trimming cut 8 bases from V and 1 base from J; bases unmatched to any gene: 6. CDR3 DNA: TGTGCCACCACTCCAGGACTAGCGGAGAACACCGGGGAGCTGTTTTTT. Translation: CATTPGLAENTGELFF.